Shown below are 32 T cell receptor beta chains from a single sample sequenced in a study of beta chain features in type 1 diabetes (dated by TCRdb to the late 2010s). Library preparation employed the immunoSEQ multiplex PCR assay. The High Capacity cDNA Reverse Transcription Kit was used to reverse transcribe all of the isolated RNA, meaning that expressed TCRB transcripts were what got sequenced. TCRdb stores this immuneACCESS table with in-frame sequences only. Part of the clones is absent; in the studies checked, under half of the shortfall reflects unresolved V genes, and no reason is known for the rest. This sample has some 150,000 clones in its table, and roughly 10% of those were observed once. Together, the top ten hold roughly 1.9% of the sample. Sequencing was carried out using central memory CD4+ T cells from blood. These receptors all stem from a man aged 18 to 30 in good health.

This clone was counted between two and nine times. The V gene is TRBV9, the J gene TRBJ1-5, with D perhaps TRBD1 (6 bases). Germline assignment: CDR1 SGDLS and CDR2 YYNGEE. Trimming took 4 bases from V and 7 from J, leaving 15 bases between them. This CDR3 is built from 14 residues. In DNA, the CDR3 is TGTGCCAGCAGCCGGGGGGGCGAAAAGCAGCCCCAGCATTTT. It yields the protein CASSRGGEKQPQHF.

This clone has a handful of counts. The V gene is TRBV20-1, the J gene TRBJ1-2; TRBD1 matches 7 bases. The CDR3 spans 11 residues. V gave up 6 bases and J gave up 8 bases; unmatched junction bases: 6. Germline V gives CDR1 DFQATT, CDR2 SNEGSKA (reference sequence). The CDR3 DNA follows: TGCAGTGCCCGACAGGGTTGGGGCTACACCTTC. This gives the protein CSARQGWGYTF.

The chain is built from TRBV14 and TRBJ1-4; D is perhaps TRBD1 (6 bases). The germline V and J ends were trimmed by 0 bases and 3 bases, with 8 bases remaining between them. In germline, CDR1 is SGHDN, CDR2 FVKESK. The CDR3 length is 15 residues. The CDR3 coding sequence is TGTGCCAGCAGCCAAGATAACAGGGCTAATGAAAAACTGTTTTTT. It yields the protein CASSQDNRANEKLFF.

This clone was counted a few times. The rearrangement uses TRBV30 and TRBJ2-5; possibly TRBD1 or TRBD2 for D (5 bases each). This CDR3 comprises 14 residues. The V gene lost 1 base and the J gene lost 5 bases, with 14 bases spanning the gap. CDR1 and CDR2 from the germline V gene are GTSNPN and SVGIG (reference sequence). The CDR3 nucleotides are TGTGCCTGGAGTGACTGGGGGAGCAGGGAGACCCAGTACTTC. Translated: CAWSDWGSRETQYF. The complete variable domain, with remaining parts taken from reference TRBV30 and TRBJ2-5, reads SQTIHQWPATLVQPVGSPLSLECTVEGTSNPNLYWYRQAAGRGLQLLFYSVGIGQISSEVPQNLSASRPQDRQFILSSKKLLLSDSGFYLCAWSDWGSRETQYFGPGTRLLVL.

This clone was detected only a few times. This chain joins TRBV30 and TRBJ1-6; possibly TRBD1 for D (6 bases). V lost 2 bases and J lost 10, with 24 bases in between. This CDR3 contains 17 residues. The germline V gene encodes CDR1 GTSNPN and CDR2 SVGIG (reference sequence). CDR3 region: CAWSRSMTGAGYSPLHF. The DNA for the CDR3 is TGTGCCTGGAGTCGATCCATGACAGGAGCTGGATACTCACCCCTCCACTTT.

This clone was counted a few times. V gene TRBV7-2 combines with J gene TRBJ2-5, with D perhaps given as TRBD1 or TRBD2 (5 bases each). Trimming shortened V by 4 bases and J by 5 bases, and 17 bases separated the two germline ends. The CDR3 has 15 amino acids. Germline V CDR1 and CDR2: SGHTA, FQGNSA. The CDR3 bases are TGTGCCAGCAGCTCGTCGACAGAGAGGAGGGAGACCCAGTACTTC. Protein: CASSSSTERRETQYF. Based on the CDR3 plus reference TRBV7-2 and TRBJ2-5, the full variable domain is GAGVSQSPSNKVTEKGKDVELRCDPISGHTALYWYRQSLGQGLEFLIYFQGNSAPDKSGLPSDRFSAERTGGSVSTLTIQRTQQEDSAVYLCASSSSTERRETQYFGPGTRLLVL.

The table lists this clone with a few counts. The chain combines TRBV5-1 with TRBJ1-5; a weak D match, TRBD1 (6 bases). CDR3 length: 15 amino acids. V was clipped by 0 bases and J by 9 bases, with 16 bases between them. CDR1 SGHRS and CDR2 YFSETQ come from the germline V gene. Here the CDR3 reads CASSLDGQPPGPQHF. The DNA of the CDR3 is TGCGCCAGCAGCTTGGACGGACAGCCCCCGGGGCCCCAGCATTTT. The whole variable domain, remainder taken from reference TRBV5-1 and TRBJ1-5, is KAGVTQTPRYLIKTRGQQVTLSCSPISGHRSVSWYQQTPGQGLQFLFEYFSETQRNKGNFPGRFSGRQFSNSRSEMNVSTLELGDSALYLCASSLDGQPPGPQHFGDGTRLSIL.

This clone has just a few counts. CDR3 sequence reads: CASAADYEQYF. Here the CDR3 DNA reads TGTGCCAGCGCTGCGGACTACGAGCAGTACTTC. The chain has TRBV6-6 and TRBJ2-7; D call uncertain. The length of the CDR3 is 11 residues. V lost 8 bases to trimming and J lost 3 bases, with 8 bases between them. Germline lookup yields CDR1 MNHNY and CDR2 SVGAGI (reference sequence).

V is TRBV14 and J is TRBJ2-3; D is perhaps TRBD1 or TRBD2 (5 bases each). The V end lost 0 bases, the J end lost 4 bases, and 11 bases lay between the germline ends. Germline V gives CDR1 SGHDN, CDR2 FVKESK. The CDR3 is made up of 15 amino acids. This CDR3 reads CASSQEGVGADTQYF. In DNA form, the CDR3 reads TGTGCCAGCAGCCAAGAAGGGGTGGGAGCAGATACGCAGTATTTT.

The CDR3 spells CAWSREGARGYTF. In DNA, the CDR3 is TGTGCCTGGAGCCGGGAGGGGGCGCGGGGCTACACCTTC. The rearrangement uses TRBV30 and TRBJ1-2; 7 nucleotides match TRBD1. The V gene end was trimmed by 3 bases and the J gene end by 8 bases; junction bases not matched to a gene: 9. This CDR3 is built from 13 residues. From germline, CDR1 is GTSNPN and CDR2 SVGIG (reference sequence).

Concerning this clone itself: A clone one base away is much larger, so this may be a read error. The chain recombines TRBV30 with TRBJ2-5; TRBD1 agrees at 9 bases. The J call could be wrong; TRBJ2-7 is a better fit for the DNA end. The CDR3 is 15 amino acids. Germline values: CDR1 GTSNPN, CDR2 SVGIG (reference sequence). CDR3 DNA sequence: TGTGCCTGGAGGGCAGATCAGGGACAGGGCCACGAGCAGTACTTC. It is translated as CAWRADQGQGHEQYF.

The CDR3 coding sequence is TGTGCCAGCAGCCGGACTAGCGGCACCTACGAGCAGTACTTC. It encodes CASSRTSGTYEQYF. J is TRBJ2-7 and V is TRBV7-2; 10 bases match TRBD2. The CDR3 has 14 residues. Germline V lookup: CDR1 SGHTA, CDR2 FQGNSA. The junction had 3 bases not matched to a gene; V was cut back by 5 bases and J by 2 bases.

There are a few counts of this clone. V usage is TRBV7-9 and J usage is TRBJ1-1, with unresolved D. CDR1 and CDR2 from the germline V gene are SEHNR and FQNEAQ (reference sequence). Deletions cut 5 bases from V and 8 bases from J, with 9 bases between. The CDR3 is made up of 11 amino acids. The CDR3 DNA is TGTGCCAGCAGCCGGCTGATGGAAGCTTTCTTT. It codes for CASSRLMEAFF.

This sequence joins TRBV7-7 and TRBJ2-3; no definite D call. Per germline, CDR1 SSHAT and CDR2 FNYEAQ (reference sequence). V gave up 5 bases and J gave up 1 base, with 13 bases separating them. This CDR3 has 15 amino acids. The CDR3 spells CASSRDGGGTDTQYF. For the CDR3, the DNA is TGTGCCAGCAGCCGCGACGGCGGAGGCACAGATACGCAGTATTTT. Full variable domain (remainder filled in from reference TRBV7-7 and TRBJ2-3): GAGVSQSPRYKVTKRGQDVTLRCDPISSHATLYWYQQALGQGPEFLTYFNYEAQPDKSGLPSDRFSAERPEGSISTLTIQRTEQRDSAMYRCASSRDGGGTDTQYFGPGTRLTVL.

A few counts support this clone. This rearrangement joins TRBV6-1 to TRBJ1-1; TRBD1 matches at 7 bases. The length of the CDR3 is 15 residues. Germline lookup yields CDR1 MNHNS and CDR2 SASEGT. The V gene end was trimmed by 7 bases and the J gene end by 1 base; junction bases not matched to a gene: 9. The chain's CDR3 is CASTRGLSWNTEAFF. The CDR3 DNA is TGTGCCAGCACGAGGGGGCTATCTTGGAACACTGAAGCTTTCTTT.

This chain joins TRBV7-3 and TRBJ2-7, with D tentatively TRBD2 (6 bases). This CDR3 has 13 residues. In germline, CDR1 is SGHTA, CDR2 FQGTGA. Trimming shortened V by 2 bases and J by 5 bases, and 10 bases separated the two germline ends. The CDR3 protein is CASSLGREDEQYF. As DNA, the CDR3 is TGTGCCAGCAGCTTAGGCAGGGAGGACGAGCAGTACTTC.

This clone has just a few counts. V gene TRBV7-2 combines with J gene TRBJ2-3; 13 bases are shared with TRBD2. The CDR3 length is 15 residues. V dropped 5 bases and J dropped 7; count of bases not matched to a gene: 6. The V gene's germline CDR1 is SGHTA and CDR2 FQGNSA. Here the CDR3 DNA reads TGTGCCAGCAGCCCCCCGGGACTAGCGGGGAATACGCAGTATTTT. Its protein is CASSPPGLAGNTQYF.

This clone has ten or more counts. The rearrangement joins TRBV4-2 to TRBJ1-4, with 8 positions matching TRBD1. The V segment lost 6 bases and the J segment 4 bases; nucleotides outside the gene matches: 7. Germline loops: CDR1 LGHNA, CDR2 YNFKEQ. CDR3 size: 15 residues. The CDR3 DNA reads as TGTGCCAGCAGATCCGACAGGGGAGATAATGAAAAACTGTTTTTT. Translating gives CASRSDRGDNEKLFF.

A few counts support this clone. The V gene is TRBV9, the J gene TRBJ2-1, with 10 bases identical to TRBD1. Unmatched junction bases numbered 8, after V lost 2 bases and J lost 9 bases. The CDR3 extends over 15 amino acids. In germline, CDR1 is SGDLS, CDR2 YYNGEE. The CDR3 nucleotides are TGTGCCAGCAGCGTCGGGACAGGGGTGGAGGGTGAGCAGTTCTTC. This encodes CASSVGTGVEGEQFF.

CDR3 sequence (DNA): TGTGCCATCAGTGGGTCCAGCGGGAGTGGTAGTAACACCGGGGAGCTGTTTTTT. Amino acid sequence: CAISGSSGSGSNTGELFF. This chain joins TRBV10-3 and TRBJ2-2, with TRBD2 matching 8 bases. This CDR3 spans 18 amino acids. CDR1 ENHRY and CDR2 SYGVKD come from the germline V gene. The V segment lost 4 bases and the J segment 2 bases; nucleotides outside the gene matches: 12.

This clone showed up just a few times. CDR3 in amino acids: CATGQGLTDTQYF. In DNA form, the CDR3 reads TGTGCCACCGGACAGGGTCTCACAGATACGCAGTATTTT. The rearrangement uses TRBV15 and TRBJ2-3; 8 bases match TRBD1. The germline CDR1 and CDR2 sequences are LNHNV and YYDKDF (reference sequence). The CDR3 runs to 13 residues. V shed 8 bases and J 2 bases; nucleotides not matched to a gene: 3.

This clone was seen a few times. V is TRBV7-2 and J is TRBJ2-1; D not certain. The V gene lost 5 bases and the J gene lost 10 bases, with 18 bases spanning the gap. Germline V gene lookup returns CDR1 SGHTA and CDR2 FQGNSA. The CDR3 spans 14 residues. The CDR3 DNA reads TGTGCCAGCAGCGGCAACGGGCGTGGGGTAGAGCAGTTCTTC. This translates into CASSGNGRGVEQFF.

V gene TRBV7-2 combines with J gene TRBJ2-5, with D perhaps matching TRBD2 (6 bases). The CDR3 covers 15 residues. Trimming cost V 3 bases and J 6 bases, with 17 bases left between them. Germline CDR1 is SGHTA and CDR2 is FQGNSA. The CDR3 spells CASSFRRGALQTQYF. CDR3 in DNA: TGTGCCAGCAGCTTTAGGCGGGGCGCATTGCAGACCCAGTACTTC.

This clone was seen only a few times. The chain carries TRBV28 and TRBJ2-5, with 7 bases matching TRBD1. Germline lookup yields CDR1 MDHEN and CDR2 SYDVKM. The CDR3 runs 15 residues. Unmatched junction bases numbered 9, after V lost 6 bases and J lost 2 bases. The CDR3 DNA reads TGTGCCAGCAGCCGCCCGACAGGGATACAAGAGACCCAGTACTTC. It codes for CASSRPTGIQETQYF.

Notes on this clone: Within the sample, other DNA sequences also encode this same CDR3. The chain combines TRBV6-5 with TRBJ2-7, with 7 bases fitting TRBD1. The CDR3 spans 12 residues. J lost 1 base, V lost 8 bases, and 2 bases had no gene match. Germline V lookup: CDR1 MNHEY, CDR2 SVGAGI. The CDR3 is CASSRGSYEQYF. The CDR3 DNA sequence: TGTGCCAGCTCCAGGGGGTCCTACGAGCAGTACTTC.

This clone was detected a few times. V is TRBV4-2 and J is TRBJ2-7, with 12 bases aligning to TRBD2. Germline V gene sequence: CDR1 LGHNA, CDR2 YNFKEQ. V lost 0 bases and J lost 4; bases outside the gene matches: 4. The CDR3 consists of 16 residues. CDR3 DNA: TGTGCCAGCAGCCAAGATCCAACTAGCGGGAGGTACGAGCAGTACTTC. It codes for CASSQDPTSGRYEQYF.

In this sample, this clone turned up a few times. The genes are TRBV30 and TRBJ1-4; TRBD1 is a possible D gene (5 bases). CDR1 GTSNPN and CDR2 SVGIG come from the germline V gene (reference sequence). The CDR3 consists of 14 residues. V was clipped by 3 bases and J by 8 bases, with 16 bases between them. CDR3 coding DNA: TGTGCCTGGAGACCCCCGGGGGGAAGGGAAAAACTGTTTTTT. This sequence encodes CAWRPPGGREKLFF.

In nucleotides, the CDR3 is TGTGCCAGCAGCTTGGGGACAGGGGGTTTCAATGAGCAGTTCTTC. It specifies CASSLGTGGFNEQFF. The rearrangement uses TRBV5-4 and TRBJ2-1; 10 bases match TRBD1. There are 15 residues in the CDR3. V shed 0 bases, J shed 6 bases, and the junction held 3 bases outside the gene matches. The germline gives CDR1 SGHNT, CDR2 YYREEE (reference sequence).

The chain recombines TRBV5-4 with TRBJ2-7; 10 nucleotides agree with TRBD2. Germline V gene lookup returns CDR1 SGHNT and CDR2 YYREEE (reference sequence). The CDR3 loop spans 16 amino acids. V shed 2 bases, J shed 3 bases, and the junction held 8 bases outside the gene matches. The CDR3: CASSFPSGRADYEQYF. CDR3 DNA sequence: TGTGCCAGCAGCTTCCCAAGCGGGAGGGCCGACTACGAGCAGTACTTC.

CDR3 residues: CASSLLAENEQFF. For the CDR3, the DNA is TGTGCCAGCAGCCTCCTAGCCGAAAATGAGCAGTTCTTC. V is TRBV11-2 and J is TRBJ2-1, with D maybe TRBD2 (5 bases). This CDR3 region has 13 residues. Per the germline V gene, CDR1 is SGHAT and CDR2 is FQNNGV. V lost 5 bases and J 7 bases, leaving 12 bases between the germline ends.

This clone was detected ten times or more. The chain recombines TRBV7-2 with TRBJ1-2, with a tentative D call TRBD1 (6 bases). Germline V gene lookup returns CDR1 SGHTA and CDR2 FQGNSA. The V and J ends lost 0 bases and 6 bases respectively, with 8 bases between them. The CDR3 has 13 residues. The DNA for the CDR3 is TGTGCCAGCAGCTTAGCGCAGGGGAATGGCTACACCTTC. Protein product: CASSLAQGNGYTF.

The chain has TRBV5-1 and TRBJ1-2, with 8 bases that match TRBD1. V lost 7 bases, J lost 8 bases, and 13 bases stayed unmatched. CDR1 is SGHRS, CDR2 YFSETQ, per germline. The CDR3 is made up of 14 amino acids. CDR3 nucleotides: TGCGCCAGCTTCACCGGGACAGGTAGTTCCGGCTACACCTTC. Translation: CASFTGTGSSGYTF.